One sample yielded the 6 T cell receptor beta chains listed below, sequenced in a study of T cell repertoires in cytomegalovirus infection. Antigens for these TCRs are unknown. TCRdb reprocessed the reads with MiXCR, giving one entry per CDR3 protein. The table shows some 100,000 distinct CDR3 sequences, with about 30% occurring only once. The source material was CD8+ T cells from cultured PBMCs, sampled from culture after CMV antigen stimulation. These receptors all come from a human donor in good health (CMV status not recorded). Some clones in this sample may be carry-over from other donors' samples.

The rearrangement links TRBV12-3 or TRBV12-4 to TRBJ1-1; the D is unclear. V was trimmed by 3 bases and J by 1 base, leaving 9 bases between them. The CDR3 runs to 14 residues. CDR3 in DNA: TGTGCCAGCAGTTTTGAGCCGGAGAACACTGAAGCTTTCTTT. Translating gives CASSFEPENTEAFF.

This clonotype was seen a few times. J is TRBJ2-1 and V is TRBV4-1; no firm D call. The germline V gene has CDR1 MGHRA and CDR2 YSYEKL. Trimming cost V 0 bases and J 3 bases, with 9 bases left between them. This CDR3 contains 15 residues. CDR3 nucleotides: TGCGCCAGCAGCCAAGATTCGGCGATCTACAATGAGCAGTTCTTC. Its protein product is CASSQDSAIYNEQFF.

V and J are TRBV28 and TRBJ2-5, with D tentatively TRBD2 (6 bases). Germline CDR1 and CDR2: MDHEN and SYDVKM. The CDR3 has 11 amino acids. V gave up 10 bases and J gave up 5 bases, with 11 bases separating them. CDR3 coding DNA: TGTGCCATTGGGGGGAGGGAGACCCAGTACTTC. Protein: CAIGGRETQYF. The full variable domain, rest sourced from reference TRBV28 and TRBJ2-5, is DVKVTQSSRYLVKRTGEKVFLECVQDMDHENMFWYRQDPGLGLRLIYFSYDVKMKEKGDIPEGYSVSREKKERFSLILESASTNQTSMYLCAIGGRETQYFGPGTRLLVL.

In its sample, this clonotype was seen a few times. The chain has TRBV6-5 and TRBJ2-3; TRBD1 might be the D (6 bases). Trimming shortened V by 2 bases and J by 5 bases, and 11 bases separated the two germline ends. Looked up from germline, CDR1 is MNHEY and CDR2 is SVGAGI. The CDR3 length is 14 residues. The CDR3 bases are TGTGCCAGCAGTTACGCAAACAGGGTAGATACGCAGTATTTT. The encoded protein is CASSYANRVDTQYF.

V gene TRBV7-6 combines with J gene TRBJ2-3; D is tentatively TRBD1 or TRBD2 (6 bases each). Trimming stripped 5 bases from V and 6 bases from J, with 15 bases between. Per germline, CDR1 SGHVS and CDR2 FNYEAQ. The CDR3 extends over 14 amino acids. For the CDR3, the DNA is TGTGCCAGCAGCGGGACGGGGGCAGGGGATACGCAGTATTTT. Its translation is CASSGTGAGDTQYF.

This clonotype has more than one count but fewer than ten. The J gene is TRBJ2-3, the V gene TRBV19; D may match TRBD1 or TRBD2 (5 bases each). V gave up 5 bases and J gave up 2 bases, with 11 bases separating them. Looked up from germline, CDR1 is LNHDA and CDR2 is SQIVND (reference sequence). This CDR3 is 14 amino acids long. The CDR3 sequence is CASSEGTYTDTQYF. The CDR3, as DNA: TGTGCCAGTAGTGAGGGGACCTACACAGATACGCAGTATTTT. Supplemented by reference TRBV19 and TRBJ2-3, the full variable domain reads DGGITQSPKYLFRKEGQNVTLSCEQNLNHDAMYWYRQDPGQGLRLIYYSQIVNDFQKGDIAEGYSVSREKKESFPLTVTSAQKNPTAFYLCASSEGTYTDTQYFGPGTRLTVL.